Listed below are T cell receptor beta chains from one sample, sequenced in a study of PD-1 blockade in classical Hodgkin lymphoma. The data were produced by immunoSEQ multiplex PCR, yet TCRdb's version contains in-frame clones alone and is incomplete. The sample holds some 25,000 clones, more than 75% seen once. The sequences come from peripheral blood mononuclear cells (PBMCs), collected at baseline. These receptors were collected from a human donor with classical Hodgkin lymphoma. Both conserved end residues are part of each CDR3. The order of the fields is clone size, D gene, V gene, J gene, CDR3 protein, CDR3 DNA. D genes are given only for firm matches. A clone size is listed for some rows: how often the clone was seen (once, few, many), or a class if it is expanded.

clone_size: .; d_call: TRBD1; v_call: TRBV7-9; j_call: TRBJ2-7; cdr3_aa: CASSETRTGLYEQYF; cdr3_nt: TGTGCCAGCAGCGAAACCCGGACAGGTCTCTACGAGCAGTACTTC
clone_size: .; d_call: .; v_call: TRBV4-3; j_call: TRBJ1-1; cdr3_aa: CASSQIRGIITEAFF; cdr3_nt: TGCGCCAGCAGCCAAATCCGGGGAATTATCACTGAAGCTTTCTTT
clone_size: once; d_call: TRBD2; v_call: TRBV11-2; j_call: TRBJ2-3; cdr3_aa: CASSFDGGAADTQYF; cdr3_nt: TGTGCCAGCAGCTTTGACGGGGGGGCCGCCGATACGCAGTATTTT
clone_size: few; d_call: .; v_call: TRBV10-3; j_call: TRBJ2-1; cdr3_aa: CAISGGLYNEQFF; cdr3_nt: TGTGCCATCAGCGGGGGCCTCTACAATGAGCAGTTCTTC
clone_size: .; d_call: .; v_call: TRBV19; j_call: TRBJ1-2; cdr3_aa: CASSGTGTYGYTF; cdr3_nt: TGTGCCAGTAGTGGGACGGGGACCTATGGCTACACCTTC
clone_size: .; d_call: TRBD2; v_call: TRBV7-9; j_call: TRBJ2-1; cdr3_aa: CASIPAVLAGGARDNEQFF; cdr3_nt: TGTGCCAGCATCCCCGCCGTGCTAGCGGGGGGTGCTCGTGACAATGAGCAGTTCTTC
clone_size: .; d_call: .; v_call: TRBV5-1; j_call: TRBJ2-3; cdr3_aa: CASSLAWDTQYF; cdr3_nt: TGCGCCAGCAGCTTGGCCTGGGATACGCAGTATTTT
clone_size: few; d_call: TRBD1; v_call: TRBV5-4; j_call: TRBJ1-1; cdr3_aa: CASSYGTADTEAFF; cdr3_nt: TGTGCCAGCAGCTACGGGACAGCTGACACTGAAGCTTTCTTT
clone_size: .; d_call: .; v_call: TRBV6-5; j_call: TRBJ2-2; cdr3_aa: CASSFSSNTGELFF; cdr3_nt: TGTGCCAGCAGTTTCTCCTCGAACACCGGGGAGCTGTTTTTT
clone_size: .; d_call: .; v_call: TRBV28; j_call: TRBJ1-5; cdr3_aa: CASSFLRDRHQPQHF; cdr3_nt: TGTGCCAGCAGCTTCCTCCGGGACCGACATCAGCCCCAGCATTTT
clone_size: few; d_call: .; v_call: TRBV18; j_call: TRBJ2-7; cdr3_aa: CASSPDLLVYEQYF; cdr3_nt: TGTGCCAGCTCACCAGACTTACTCGTCTACGAGCAGTACTTC
clone_size: .; d_call: TRBD1; v_call: TRBV2; j_call: TRBJ1-6; cdr3_aa: CASSPDRGHSPLHF; cdr3_nt: TGTGCCAGCAGCCCGGACAGGGGGCATTCACCCCTCCACTTT
clone_size: .; d_call: .; v_call: TRBV27; j_call: TRBJ2-4; cdr3_aa: CASTAKGGQSKNIQYF; cdr3_nt: TGTGCCAGCACCGCCAAGGGCGGTCAAAGCAAAAACATTCAGTACTTC
clone_size: .; d_call: .; v_call: TRBV4-2; j_call: TRBJ1-5; cdr3_aa: CASSQGTGNNQPQHF; cdr3_nt: TGTGCCAGCAGCCAAGGTACAGGGAACAATCAGCCCCAGCATTTT
clone_size: .; d_call: .; v_call: TRBV10-3; j_call: TRBJ2-1; cdr3_aa: CAIRARDEQFF; cdr3_nt: TGTGCCATCAGAGCTAGGGATGAGCAGTTCTTC
clone_size: once; d_call: TRBD1; v_call: TRBV14; j_call: TRBJ1-1; cdr3_aa: CASLGGADTEAFF; cdr3_nt: TGTGCCAGCTTAGGGGGCGCGGACACTGAAGCTTTCTTT
clone_size: .; d_call: .; v_call: TRBV18; j_call: TRBJ2-3; cdr3_aa: CASSISTDTQYF; cdr3_nt: TGTGCCAGCTCCATTAGCACAGATACGCAGTATTTT
clone_size: .; d_call: TRBD1; v_call: TRBV5-1; j_call: TRBJ2-7; cdr3_aa: CASSLAGQGDEQYF; cdr3_nt: TGCGCCAGCAGCTTGGCGGGACAGGGGGACGAGCAGTACTTC
clone_size: .; d_call: .; v_call: TRBV2; j_call: TRBJ1-6; cdr3_aa: CASSGRGSYNSPLHF; cdr3_nt: TGTGCCAGCAGCGGTCGGGGATCTTATAATTCACCCCTCCACTTT
clone_size: .; d_call: .; v_call: TRBV10-2; j_call: TRBJ1-2; cdr3_aa: CASSESTWDPHYTF; cdr3_nt: TGCGCCAGCAGTGAGTCGACATGGGATCCTCACTACACCTTC
clone_size: .; d_call: .; v_call: TRBV5-5; j_call: TRBJ1-1; cdr3_aa: CASSQLTGTNTEAFF; cdr3_nt: TGTGCCAGCAGCCAATTGACAGGAACGAACACTGAAGCTTTCTTT
clone_size: few; d_call: .; v_call: TRBV6-6; j_call: TRBJ1-4; cdr3_aa: CASMLQDAGSEKLFF; cdr3_nt: TGTGCCAGCATGCTACAGGATGCCGGCTCTGAAAAACTGTTTTTT
clone_size: .; d_call: .; v_call: TRBV28; j_call: TRBJ2-5; cdr3_aa: CASSFSQGETQYF; cdr3_nt: TGTGCCAGCAGTTTCAGTCAGGGAGAGACCCAGTACTTC
clone_size: .; d_call: .; v_call: TRBV4-1; j_call: TRBJ1-1; cdr3_aa: CASSQDHFGAFF; cdr3_nt: TGCGCCAGCAGCCAAGATCATTTCGGAGCTTTCTTT
clone_size: .; d_call: TRBD1; v_call: TRBV10-3; j_call: TRBJ1-2; cdr3_aa: CAISDDRASGYTF; cdr3_nt: TGTGCCATCAGTGACGACAGGGCCAGCGGCTACACCTTC
clone_size: .; d_call: TRBD2; v_call: TRBV15; j_call: TRBJ2-5; cdr3_aa: CATSRVPGGRGSQYF; cdr3_nt: TGTGCCACCAGCAGAGTCCCGGGGGGGCGAGGGTCCCAGTACTTC
clone_size: once; d_call: TRBD1; v_call: TRBV19; j_call: TRBJ1-3; cdr3_aa: CASSPQGANGNTIYF; cdr3_nt: TGTGCCAGTAGTCCTCAGGGGGCGAATGGAAACACCATATATTTT
clone_size: medium-sized; d_call: .; v_call: TRBV5-5; j_call: TRBJ1-6; cdr3_aa: CASSLVGGGNSPLHF; cdr3_nt: TGTGCCAGCAGCTTGGTAGGGGGTGGGAATTCACCCCTCCACTTT
clone_size: .; d_call: .; v_call: TRBV4-1; j_call: TRBJ2-3; cdr3_aa: CASSLRVASADTQYF; cdr3_nt: TGCGCCAGCAGCCTGCGCGTAGCTAGCGCAGATACGCAGTATTTT
clone_size: .; d_call: TRBD2; v_call: TRBV11-3; j_call: TRBJ2-7; cdr3_aa: CASSSGTSYEQYF; cdr3_nt: TGTGCCAGCAGCTCCGGGACTAGCTACGAGCAGTACTTC
clone_size: .; d_call: .; v_call: TRBV18; j_call: TRBJ1-1; cdr3_aa: CATSLGARGGEAFF; cdr3_nt: TGTGCCACTTCCTTGGGGGCGCGCGGGGGTGAAGCTTTCTTT
clone_size: once; d_call: .; v_call: TRBV25-1; j_call: TRBJ1-3; cdr3_aa: CASSERGSSGNTIYF; cdr3_nt: TGTGCCAGCAGTGAACGGGGGAGCTCTGGAAACACCATATATTTT
clone_size: few; d_call: .; v_call: TRBV6-5; j_call: TRBJ1-2; cdr3_aa: CASSPGTTIYYGYTF; cdr3_nt: TGTGCCAGCAGTCCTGGGACAACGATCTACTATGGCTACACCTTC
clone_size: .; d_call: TRBD2; v_call: TRBV2; j_call: TRBJ2-3; cdr3_aa: CASRPGTRVTQYF; cdr3_nt: TGTGCCAGCAGGCCCGGGACTAGGGTTACGCAGTATTTT
clone_size: .; d_call: TRBD2; v_call: TRBV2; j_call: TRBJ2-2; cdr3_aa: CASSEILAGGPGELFF; cdr3_nt: TGTGCCAGCAGTGAAATACTAGCGGGGGGGCCCGGGGAGCTGTTTTTT
clone_size: .; d_call: .; v_call: TRBV7-3; j_call: TRBJ2-7; cdr3_aa: CASSSAPGDFYEQYF; cdr3_nt: TGTGCCAGCAGCTCCGCTCCTGGGGATTTCTACGAGCAGTACTTC
clone_size: few; d_call: .; v_call: TRBV6-1; j_call: TRBJ2-7; cdr3_aa: CASSRPTPEQYF; cdr3_nt: TGTGCCAGCAGTAGGCCGACACCCGAGCAGTACTTC
clone_size: .; d_call: .; v_call: TRBV15; j_call: TRBJ2-1; cdr3_aa: CATSRGRGASYNEQFF; cdr3_nt: TGTGCCACCAGCAGAGGAAGGGGGGCTTCCTACAATGAGCAGTTCTTC
clone_size: .; d_call: .; v_call: TRBV2; j_call: TRBJ2-7; cdr3_aa: CASSPPYEQYF; cdr3_nt: TGTGCCAGCAGCCCCCCCTACGAGCAGTACTTC
clone_size: .; d_call: .; v_call: TRBV5-8; j_call: TRBJ1-2; cdr3_aa: CASSLGEATLVTYGYTF; cdr3_nt: TGTGCCAGCAGCTTAGGAGAGGCGACCTTAGTCACGTATGGCTACACCTTC
clone_size: .; d_call: TRBD1; v_call: TRBV4-1; j_call: TRBJ1-6; cdr3_aa: CASSHTTGTLNSPLHF; cdr3_nt: TGCGCCAGCAGCCACACGACAGGGACCTTGAATTCACCCCTCCACTTT
clone_size: few; d_call: TRBD1; v_call: TRBV6-5; j_call: TRBJ1-1; cdr3_aa: CASSYSDRGTEAFF; cdr3_nt: TGTGCCAGCAGTTACTCCGACAGGGGAACTGAAGCTTTCTTT
clone_size: .; d_call: TRBD1; v_call: TRBV7-9; j_call: TRBJ2-1; cdr3_aa: CASSGGQLEQFF; cdr3_nt: TGTGCCAGCAGCGGGGGACAGTTAGAGCAGTTCTTC
clone_size: .; d_call: TRBD1; v_call: TRBV11-2; j_call: TRBJ2-3; cdr3_aa: CASSTRDSSTQYF; cdr3_nt: TGTGCCAGCAGCACTCGGGACAGCAGTACGCAGTATTTT
clone_size: .; d_call: TRBD1; v_call: TRBV27; j_call: TRBJ2-2; cdr3_aa: CASSAGTGGPGELFF; cdr3_nt: TGTGCCAGCAGTGCCGGGACAGGGGGCCCCGGGGAGCTGTTTTTT
clone_size: .; d_call: TRBD1; v_call: TRBV29-1; j_call: TRBJ2-5; cdr3_aa: CSVALGTGRETQYF; cdr3_nt: TGCAGCGTTGCTTTAGGGACAGGGCGAGAGACCCAGTACTTC
clone_size: once; d_call: .; v_call: TRBV7-2; j_call: TRBJ2-3; cdr3_aa: CASSLPSTDTQYF; cdr3_nt: TGTGCCAGCAGCTTACCGAGCACAGATACGCAGTATTTT
clone_size: .; d_call: TRBD1; v_call: TRBV4-2; j_call: TRBJ1-1; cdr3_aa: CASSQDLGQDLGAEAFF; cdr3_nt: TGTGCCAGCAGCCAAGATCTAGGACAGGACCTAGGCGCTGAAGCTTTCTTT
clone_size: .; d_call: .; v_call: TRBV25-1; j_call: TRBJ2-7; cdr3_aa: CASSGYGAAYEQYF; cdr3_nt: TGTGCCAGCAGTGGGTACGGGGCAGCCTACGAGCAGTACTTC